This T cell receptor beta chain derives from a study of T cell responses to AZD1222 COVID-19 vaccine. Libraries were prepared by immunoSEQ multiplex PCR; TCRdb keeps only in-frame clonotypes and omits some of them. Found here are about 150,000 clones, 86% of them singletons; the top ten hold approximately 5.1%. The source is an adult in good health. The specimen was peripheral blood, collected on day 0 of MenACWY control vaccination.

The CDR3 nucleotides read TGTGCCAGCAGTGCCCGTCTAGGGGGAGAAAATCACGAGCAGTACTTC. As protein: CASSARLGGENHEQYF. This chain connects TRBV6-1 to TRBJ2-7; maybe TRBD1 (6 bases). Germline assignment: CDR1 MNHNS and CDR2 SASEGT. V lost 4 bases and J lost 5, with 21 bases in between. The CDR3 spans 16 residues.